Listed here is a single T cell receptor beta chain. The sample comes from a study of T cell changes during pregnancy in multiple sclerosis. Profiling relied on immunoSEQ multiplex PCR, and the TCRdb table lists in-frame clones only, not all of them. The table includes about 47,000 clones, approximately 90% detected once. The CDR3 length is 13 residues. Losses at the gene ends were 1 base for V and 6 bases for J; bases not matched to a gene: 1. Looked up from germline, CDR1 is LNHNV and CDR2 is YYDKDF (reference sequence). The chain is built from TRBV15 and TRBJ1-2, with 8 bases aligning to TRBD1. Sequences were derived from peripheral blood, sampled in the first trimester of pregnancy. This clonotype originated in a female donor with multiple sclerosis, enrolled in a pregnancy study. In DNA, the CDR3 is TGTGCCACCAGCAGAGCAGGGGGCGATGGCTACACCTTC. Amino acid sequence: CATSRAGGDGYTF.